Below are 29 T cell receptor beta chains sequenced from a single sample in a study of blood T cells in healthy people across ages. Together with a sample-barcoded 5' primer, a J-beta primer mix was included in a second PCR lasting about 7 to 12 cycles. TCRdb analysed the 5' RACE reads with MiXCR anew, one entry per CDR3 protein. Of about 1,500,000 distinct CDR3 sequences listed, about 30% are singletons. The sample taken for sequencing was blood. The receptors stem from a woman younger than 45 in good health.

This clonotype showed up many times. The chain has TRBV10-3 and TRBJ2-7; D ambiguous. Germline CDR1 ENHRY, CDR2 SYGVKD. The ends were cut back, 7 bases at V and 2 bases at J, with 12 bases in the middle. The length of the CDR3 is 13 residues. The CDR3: CAITIGPAYEQYF. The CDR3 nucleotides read TGTGCCATCACTATCGGGCCTGCCTACGAGCAGTACTTC.

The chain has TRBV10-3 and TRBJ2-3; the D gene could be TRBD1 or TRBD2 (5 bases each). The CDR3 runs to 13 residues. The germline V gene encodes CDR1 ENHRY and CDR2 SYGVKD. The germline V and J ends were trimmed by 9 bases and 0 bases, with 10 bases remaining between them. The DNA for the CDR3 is TGTGCCATGGGGGTGGGGAGCACAGATACGCAGTATTTT. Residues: CAMGVGSTDTQYF.

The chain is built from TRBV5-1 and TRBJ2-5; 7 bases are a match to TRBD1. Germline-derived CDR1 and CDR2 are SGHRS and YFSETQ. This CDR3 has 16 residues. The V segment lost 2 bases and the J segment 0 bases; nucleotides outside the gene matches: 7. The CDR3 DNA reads TGCGCCAGCAGCTTCGTAGGGGGCTCTAACCAAGAGACCCAGTACTTC. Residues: CASSFVGGSNQETQYF. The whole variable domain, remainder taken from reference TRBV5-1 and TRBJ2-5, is KAGVTQTPRYLIKTRGQQVTLSCSPISGHRSVSWYQQTPGQGLQFLFEYFSETQRNKGNFPGRFSGRQFSNSRSEMNVSTLELGDSALYLCASSFVGGSNQETQYFGPGTRLLVL.

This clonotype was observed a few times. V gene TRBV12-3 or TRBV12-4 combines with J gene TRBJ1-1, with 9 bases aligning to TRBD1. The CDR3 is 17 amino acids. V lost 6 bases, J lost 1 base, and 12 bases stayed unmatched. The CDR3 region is CASRQDRGWSTNTEAFF. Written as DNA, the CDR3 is TGTGCCAGCAGACAAGACAGGGGGTGGAGTACGAACACTGAAGCTTTCTTT.

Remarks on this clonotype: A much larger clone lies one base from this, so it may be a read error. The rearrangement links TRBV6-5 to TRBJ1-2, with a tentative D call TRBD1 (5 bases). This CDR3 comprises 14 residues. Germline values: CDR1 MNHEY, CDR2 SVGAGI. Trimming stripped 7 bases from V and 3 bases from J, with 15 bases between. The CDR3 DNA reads TGTGCCAGCACCCGGTCGTGGGGACACTATGGCTACACCTTC. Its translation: CASTRSWGHYGYTF.

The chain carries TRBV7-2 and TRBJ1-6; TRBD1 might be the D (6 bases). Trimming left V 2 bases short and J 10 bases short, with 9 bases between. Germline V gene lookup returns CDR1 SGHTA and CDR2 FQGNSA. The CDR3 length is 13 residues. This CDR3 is CASSLYRDSPLHF. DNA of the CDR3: TGTGCCAGCAGCTTATACAGGGACTCACCCCTCCACTTT.

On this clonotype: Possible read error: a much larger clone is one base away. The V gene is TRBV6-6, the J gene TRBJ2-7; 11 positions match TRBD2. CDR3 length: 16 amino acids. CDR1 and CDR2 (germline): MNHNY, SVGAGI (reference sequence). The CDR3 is CASSYPETSGAYKQYF. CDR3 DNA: TGTGCCAGCAGTTACCCAGAGACTAGCGGGGCCTACAAGCAGTACTTC.

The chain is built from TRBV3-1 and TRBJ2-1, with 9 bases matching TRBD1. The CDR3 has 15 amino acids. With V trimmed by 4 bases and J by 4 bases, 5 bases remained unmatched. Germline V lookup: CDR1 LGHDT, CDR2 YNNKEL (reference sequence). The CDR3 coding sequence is TGTGCCAGCAGCCTAGACAGGGGGAAGTACAATGAGCAGTTCTTC. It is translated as CASSLDRGKYNEQFF.

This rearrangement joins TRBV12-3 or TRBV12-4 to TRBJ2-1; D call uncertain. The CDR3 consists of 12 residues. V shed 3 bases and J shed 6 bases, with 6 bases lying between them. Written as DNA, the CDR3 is TGTGCCAGCAGTTTTGTAGTCAATGAGCAGTTCTTC. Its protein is CASSFVVNEQFF.

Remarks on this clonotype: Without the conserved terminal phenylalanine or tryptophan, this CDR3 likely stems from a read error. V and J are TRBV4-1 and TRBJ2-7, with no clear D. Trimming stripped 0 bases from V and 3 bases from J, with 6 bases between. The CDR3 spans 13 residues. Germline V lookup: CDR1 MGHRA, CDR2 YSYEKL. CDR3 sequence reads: CASSQDTSYEQYC. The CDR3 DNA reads TGCGCCAGCAGCCAAGATACCAGCTACGAGCAGTACTGC.

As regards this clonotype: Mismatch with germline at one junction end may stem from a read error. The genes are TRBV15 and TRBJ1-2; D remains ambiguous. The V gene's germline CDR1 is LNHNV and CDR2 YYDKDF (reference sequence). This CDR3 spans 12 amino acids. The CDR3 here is CATSTSNYDYTF. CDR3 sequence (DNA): TGTGCCACCAGCACCAGCAACTATGACTACACCTTC.

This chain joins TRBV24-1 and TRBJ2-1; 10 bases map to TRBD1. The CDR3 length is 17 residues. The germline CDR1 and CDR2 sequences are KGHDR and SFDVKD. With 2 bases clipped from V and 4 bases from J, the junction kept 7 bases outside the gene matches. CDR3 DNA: TGTGCCACCAGTGATTCCGGACAGGGGGACTTTTACAATGAGCAGTTCTTC. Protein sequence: CATSDSGQGDFYNEQFF.

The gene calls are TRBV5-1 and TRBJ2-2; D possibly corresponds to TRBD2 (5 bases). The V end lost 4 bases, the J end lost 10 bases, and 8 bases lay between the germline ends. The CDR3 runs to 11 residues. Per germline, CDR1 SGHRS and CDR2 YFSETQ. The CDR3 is CASSVREELFF. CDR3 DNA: TGCGCCAGCAGCGTCCGGGAGGAGCTGTTTTTT.

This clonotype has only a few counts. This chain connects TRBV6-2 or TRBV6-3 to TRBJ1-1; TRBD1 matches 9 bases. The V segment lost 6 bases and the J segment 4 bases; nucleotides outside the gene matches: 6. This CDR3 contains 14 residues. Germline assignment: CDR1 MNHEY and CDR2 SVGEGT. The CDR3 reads CASRRQGGSTEAFF. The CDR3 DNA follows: TGTGCCAGCAGAAGACAGGGGGGCAGCACTGAAGCTTTCTTT.

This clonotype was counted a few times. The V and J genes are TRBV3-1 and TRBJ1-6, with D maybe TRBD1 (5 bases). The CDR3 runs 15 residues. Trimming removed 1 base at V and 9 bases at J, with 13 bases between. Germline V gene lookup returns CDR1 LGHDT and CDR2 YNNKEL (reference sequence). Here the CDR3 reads CASSQGGGIGSPLHF. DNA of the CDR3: TGTGCCAGCAGCCAAGGGGGCGGGATAGGTTCACCCCTCCACTTT.

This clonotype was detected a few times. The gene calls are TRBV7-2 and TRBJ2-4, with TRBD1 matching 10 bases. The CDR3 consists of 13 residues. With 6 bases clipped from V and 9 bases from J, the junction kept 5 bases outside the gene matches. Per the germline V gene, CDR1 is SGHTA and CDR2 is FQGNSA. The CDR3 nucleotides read TGTGCCAGCAGTAGGGACAGGGGAGGCATTCAGTACTTC. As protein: CASSRDRGGIQYF. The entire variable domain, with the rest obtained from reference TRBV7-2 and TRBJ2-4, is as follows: GAGVSQSPSNKVTEKGKDVELRCDPISGHTALYWYRQSLGQGLEFLIYFQGNSAPDKSGLPSDRFSAERTGGSVSTLTIQRTQQEDSAVYLCASSRDRGGIQYFGAGTRLSVL.

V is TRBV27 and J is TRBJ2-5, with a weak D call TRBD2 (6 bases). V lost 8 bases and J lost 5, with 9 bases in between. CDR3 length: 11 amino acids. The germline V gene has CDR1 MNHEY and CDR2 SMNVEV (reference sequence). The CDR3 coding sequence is TGTGCCAGCCATCGGGGGGAGACCCAGTACTTC. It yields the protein CASHRGETQYF.

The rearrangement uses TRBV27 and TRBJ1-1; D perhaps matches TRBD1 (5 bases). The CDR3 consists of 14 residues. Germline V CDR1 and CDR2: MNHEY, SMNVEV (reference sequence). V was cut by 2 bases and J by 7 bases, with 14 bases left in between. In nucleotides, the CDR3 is TGTGCCAGCAGTTTAAGGGGCAGAGGGATTGAAGCTTTCTTT. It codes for CASSLRGRGIEAFF.

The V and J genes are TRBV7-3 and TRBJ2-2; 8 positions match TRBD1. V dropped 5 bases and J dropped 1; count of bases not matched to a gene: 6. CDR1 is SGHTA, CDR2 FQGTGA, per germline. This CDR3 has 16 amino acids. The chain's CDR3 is CASSPPGQENTGELFF. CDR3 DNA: TGTGCCAGCAGCCCCCCGGGACAGGAGAACACCGGGGAGCTGTTTTTT.

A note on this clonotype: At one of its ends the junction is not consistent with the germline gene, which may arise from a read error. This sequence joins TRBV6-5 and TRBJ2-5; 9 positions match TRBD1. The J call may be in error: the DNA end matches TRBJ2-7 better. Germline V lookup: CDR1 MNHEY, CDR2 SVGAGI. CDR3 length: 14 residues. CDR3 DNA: TGTGCCAACAGTTACTCTACAGGGGGCAACGAGCAGTACTTC. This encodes CANSYSTGGNEQYF.

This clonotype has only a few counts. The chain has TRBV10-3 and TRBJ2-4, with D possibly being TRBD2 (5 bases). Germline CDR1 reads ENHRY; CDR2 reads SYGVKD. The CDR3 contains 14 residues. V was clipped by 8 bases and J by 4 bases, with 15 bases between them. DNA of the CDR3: TGTGCCATCTGGCGGTCTAGCTCGAAAAACATTCAGTACTTC. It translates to CAIWRSSSKNIQYF.

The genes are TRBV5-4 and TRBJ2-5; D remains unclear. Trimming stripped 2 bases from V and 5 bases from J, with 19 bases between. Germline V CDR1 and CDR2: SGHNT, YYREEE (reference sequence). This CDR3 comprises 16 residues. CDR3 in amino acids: CASSFEATLDGETQYF. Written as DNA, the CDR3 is TGTGCCAGCAGCTTTGAAGCTACCCTCGACGGGGAGACCCAGTACTTC.

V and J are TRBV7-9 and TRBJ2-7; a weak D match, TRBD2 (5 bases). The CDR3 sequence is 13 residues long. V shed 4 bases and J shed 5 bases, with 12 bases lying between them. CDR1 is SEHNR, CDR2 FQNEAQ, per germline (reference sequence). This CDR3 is CASSSGNSHEQYF. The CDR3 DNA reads TGTGCCAGCAGCTCCGGGAACTCTCACGAGCAGTACTTC.

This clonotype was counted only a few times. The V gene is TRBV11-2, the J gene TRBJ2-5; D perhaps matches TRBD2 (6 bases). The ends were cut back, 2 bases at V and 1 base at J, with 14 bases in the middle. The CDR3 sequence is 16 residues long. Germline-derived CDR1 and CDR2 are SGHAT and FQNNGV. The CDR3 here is CASSLSHGGRQETQYF. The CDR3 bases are TGTGCCAGCAGCTTATCCCATGGAGGGCGCCAAGAGACCCAGTACTTC.

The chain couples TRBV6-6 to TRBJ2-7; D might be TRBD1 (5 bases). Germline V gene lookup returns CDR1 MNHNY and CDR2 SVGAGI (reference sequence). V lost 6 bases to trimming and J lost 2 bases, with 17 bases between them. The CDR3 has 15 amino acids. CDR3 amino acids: CASSDPTVGPYEQYF. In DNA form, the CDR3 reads TGTGCCAGCAGCGACCCGACAGTCGGCCCCTACGAGCAGTACTTC.

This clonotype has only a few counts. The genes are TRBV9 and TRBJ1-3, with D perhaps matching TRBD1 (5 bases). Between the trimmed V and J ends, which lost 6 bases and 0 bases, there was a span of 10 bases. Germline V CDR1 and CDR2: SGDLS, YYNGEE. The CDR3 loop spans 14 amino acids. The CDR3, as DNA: TGTGCCAGCAATCCGGGACTCTCTGGAAACACCATATATTTT. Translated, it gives CASNPGLSGNTIYF.

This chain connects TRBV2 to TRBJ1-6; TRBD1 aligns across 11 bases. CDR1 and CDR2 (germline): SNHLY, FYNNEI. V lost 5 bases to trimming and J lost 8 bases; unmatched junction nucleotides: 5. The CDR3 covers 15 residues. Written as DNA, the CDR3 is TGTGCCAGCAGTACCCCGGGACAGGGGGATTCACCCCTCCACTTT. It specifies CASSTPGQGDSPLHF.

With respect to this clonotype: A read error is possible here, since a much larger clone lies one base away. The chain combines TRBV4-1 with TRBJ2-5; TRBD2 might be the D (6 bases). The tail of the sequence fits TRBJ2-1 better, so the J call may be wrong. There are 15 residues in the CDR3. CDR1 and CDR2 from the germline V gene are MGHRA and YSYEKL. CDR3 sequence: CASSQDRGVQETQFF. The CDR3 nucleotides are TGCGCCAGCAGCCAAGATCGCGGGGTCCAAGAGACCCAGTTCTTC.

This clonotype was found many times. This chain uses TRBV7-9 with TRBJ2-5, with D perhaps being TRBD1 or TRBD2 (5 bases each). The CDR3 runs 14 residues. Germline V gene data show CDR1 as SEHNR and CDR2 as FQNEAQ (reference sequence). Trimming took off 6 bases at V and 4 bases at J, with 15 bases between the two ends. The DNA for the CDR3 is TGTGCCAGCAGACGAGGGGAGCTCGGAGAGACCCAGTACTTC. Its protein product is CASRRGELGETQYF.